These 21 T cell receptor beta chains were all obtained from the same sample, sequenced in a study of OX40 agonist ivuxolimab in advanced cancers. Library prep was done by the immunoSEQ multiplex PCR assay. Drawn from immuneACCESS, this table holds only the in-frame rearrangements with V and J called that TCRdb kept. Clones are partly lost; checked studies trace under half to an unresolved V gene and leave the rest unexplained. This sample lists 53,000 or so clones; 70% to 90% were detected once. Approximately 15% of the sample is taken by the ten largest. This material consisted of CD4+ or CD8+ T cells sorted from blood, taken in a trial of the OX40 agonist ivuxolimab. These receptors all stem from an adult with an advanced solid tumor such as melanoma, head and neck, liver or kidney cancer.

The chain couples TRBV28 to TRBJ2-2, with 11 positions matching TRBD2. Germline V gives CDR1 MDHEN, CDR2 SYDVKM. The CDR3 length is 17 residues. V was clipped by 5 bases and J by 2 bases; unmatched bases: 7. CDR3 sequence (DNA): TGTGCCAGCAGTATTGAGGGACTAGCGGAAAACACCGGGGAGCTGTTTTTT. Its protein is CASSIEGLAENTGELFF.

About this clone itself: The junction and the germline gene differ at one end; a read error may be behind it. The J gene is TRBJ1-1, the V gene TRBV7-7; D is ambiguous. CDR3 length: 13 amino acids. CDR1 is SSHAT, CDR2 FNYEAQ, per germline (reference sequence). The CDR3 is CASSQGLGTEAFF. CDR3 coding DNA: TGTGCTAGCAGTCAAGGGCTGGGCACTGAAGCTTTCTTT.

The chain couples TRBV4-1 to TRBJ2-2; possibly TRBD1 for D (6 bases). V lost 0 bases to trimming and J lost 7 bases, with 12 bases between them. CDR3 length: 15 amino acids. Germline-derived CDR1 and CDR2 are MGHRA and YSYEKL. This chain's CDR3 is CASSQEWGLFGELFF. The CDR3 DNA reads TGCGCCAGCAGCCAAGAGTGGGGGCTATTCGGGGAGCTGTTTTTT.

The chain recombines TRBV4-2 with TRBJ2-2; 9 bases line up with TRBD2. The V gene's germline CDR1 is LGHNA and CDR2 YNFKEQ. Trimming removed 0 bases from V and 4 bases from J; junction bases left unmatched: 3. The CDR3 loop spans 16 amino acids. CDR3 in amino acids: CASSQDGGRGTGELFF. CDR3 in DNA: TGTGCCAGCAGCCAAGATGGCGGGAGGGGCACCGGGGAGCTGTTTTTT.

This clone was seen a few times. V is TRBV2 and J is TRBJ1-2; a possible D gene is TRBD1 (5 bases). Per germline, CDR1 SNHLY and CDR2 FYNNEI. The V and J ends lost 3 bases and 7 bases respectively, with 12 bases between them. The CDR3 is made up of 13 amino acids. CDR3 residues: CASSESGRAGYTF. The CDR3 DNA reads TGTGCCAGCAGTGAGAGTGGCAGGGCTGGCTACACCTTC.

With respect to this clone: A much bigger clone sits one base away, suggesting this may be a read error. The chain combines TRBV19 with TRBJ2-2; D may match TRBD1 or TRBD2 (5 bases each). This CDR3 is 13 amino acids long. The germline CDR1 and CDR2 sequences are LNHDA and SQIVND (reference sequence). The CDR3 is CATGLRGAGELFF. CDR3 in DNA: TGCGCAACCGGGCTACGAGGGGCCGGGGAGCTGTTTTTT.

The chain's CDR3 is CASSSGPREQYF. Here the CDR3 DNA reads TGTGCCAGCAGCTCGGGGCCCCGCGAGCAGTACTTC. The V call is TRBV7-9, the J call TRBJ2-7; D could derive from TRBD1 or TRBD2 (5 bases each). CDR1 SEHNR and CDR2 FQNEAQ come from the germline V gene (reference sequence). Trimming left V 4 bases short and J 6 bases short, with 10 bases between. CDR3 length: 12 residues.

CDR3 sequence reads: CASSEAGRQETQYF. The CDR3 DNA reads as TGTGCCAGCAGTGAAGCTGGACGGCAAGAGACCCAGTACTTC. The chain employs TRBV25-1 and TRBJ2-5, with D hard to call. V dropped 2 bases and J dropped 2 bases, with 9 bases sitting between them. Germline lookup yields CDR1 MGHDK and CDR2 SYGVNS. This CDR3 comprises 14 residues. The complete variable domain, with remaining parts taken from reference TRBV25-1 and TRBJ2-5, reads EADIYQTPRYLVIGTGKKITLECSQTMGHDKMYWYQQDPGMELHLIHYSYGVNSTEKGDLSSESTVSRIRTEHFPLTLESARPSHTSQYLCASSEAGRQETQYFGPGTRLLVL.

The V call is TRBV9, the J call TRBJ1-3, with 9 positions matching TRBD1. Unmatched junction bases numbered 7, after V lost 3 bases and J lost 6 bases. CDR1 SGDLS and CDR2 YYNGEE come from the germline V gene. The CDR3 length is 15 residues. This CDR3 reads CASSATWTGENTIYF. As DNA, the CDR3 is TGTGCCAGCAGCGCAACCTGGACAGGGGAAAACACCATATATTTT. The full variable domain, completed using reference TRBV9 and TRBJ1-3, is DSGVTQTPKHLITATGQRVTLRCSPRSGDLSVYWYQQSLDQGLQFLIQYYNGEERAKGNILERFSAQQFPDLHSELNLSSLELGDSALYFCASSATWTGENTIYFGEGSWLTVV.

The chain couples TRBV6-6 to TRBJ1-5; TRBD1 agrees at 12 bases. Germline lookup yields CDR1 MNHNY and CDR2 SVGAGI (reference sequence). The trim removed 6 bases at V and 2 bases at J, leaving 2 bases unmatched. This CDR3 is 15 amino acids long. The CDR3 sequence is CASSRDRGRNQPQHF. CDR3 nucleotide sequence: TGTGCCAGCAGCCGGGACAGGGGGCGCAATCAGCCCCAGCATTTT.

The chain uses TRBV5-6 and TRBJ2-5, with 10 nucleotides matching TRBD2. The junction had 2 bases not matched to a gene; V was cut back by 1 base and J by 2 bases. This CDR3 is 15 amino acids long. Germline CDR1 and CDR2: SGHDT and YYEEEE. CDR3 coding DNA: TGTGCCAGCAGCTTGCTAGCGGGAGATCAAGAGACCCAGTACTTC. As protein: CASSLLAGDQETQYF. Together with reference TRBV5-6 and TRBJ2-5, the CDR3 gives the full variable domain: DAGVTQSPTHLIKTRGQQVTLRCSPKSGHDTVSWYQQALGQGPQFIFQYYEEEERQRGNFPDRFSGHQFPNYSSELNVNALLLGDSALYLCASSLLAGDQETQYFGPGTRLLVL.

The rearrangement uses TRBV28 and TRBJ1-5, with 7 bases lining up with TRBD1. This CDR3 has 14 amino acids. V was pared by 3 bases and J by 5 bases, with 4 bases of the junction left unmatched. The V gene's germline CDR1 is MDHEN and CDR2 SYDVKM. The CDR3 loop reads CASSFGGGYQPQHF. CDR3 DNA sequence: TGTGCCAGCAGTTTCGGAGGGGGCTATCAGCCCCAGCATTTT.

This clone was found a few times. This chain uses TRBV25-1 with TRBJ2-5; D may match TRBD1 or TRBD2 (5 bases each). The CDR3 totals 15 residues. V lost 3 bases and J lost 4, with 15 bases in between. CDR1 is MGHDK, CDR2 SYGVNS, per germline. The CDR3 here is CASSDAGGARETQYF. DNA of the CDR3: TGTGCCAGCAGTGATGCTGGGGGTGCGAGAGAGACCCAGTACTTC.

The rearrangement uses TRBV6-5 and TRBJ2-5, with TRBD1 matching 7 bases. The length of the CDR3 is 13 residues. In germline, CDR1 is MNHEY, CDR2 SVGAGI. The ends lost 4 bases at V and 11 bases at J; junction bases unmatched: 10. The CDR3 is CASSFYRGGEQYF. CDR3 DNA sequence: TGTGCCAGCAGTTTCTACAGGGGTGGTGAGCAGTACTTC.

The chain couples TRBV2 to TRBJ1-1; D unclear. V lost 3 bases, J lost 1 base, and 3 bases lay in between. Germline V gene sequence: CDR1 SNHLY, CDR2 FYNNEI. The CDR3 is 12 amino acids. The CDR3 sequence: CASSDSNTEAFF. The CDR3 coding sequence is TGTGCCAGCAGTGACTCGAACACTGAAGCTTTCTTT.

The genes are TRBV28 and TRBJ2-7; TRBD1 is a possible D gene (5 bases). V lost 4 bases and J lost 2, with 12 bases in between. Germline CDR1 is MDHEN and CDR2 is SYDVKM. This CDR3 region has 14 residues. This CDR3 is CASSSPTVPYEQYF. DNA of the CDR3: TGTGCCAGCAGTTCCCCGACAGTACCCTACGAGCAGTACTTC.

The chain joins TRBV6-1 to TRBJ2-5; possible D gene TRBD2, 6 bases. In germline, CDR1 is MNHNS, CDR2 SASEGT. The V end lost 4 bases, the J end lost 1 base, and 7 bases lay between the germline ends. The length of the CDR3 is 13 residues. The CDR3 DNA follows: TGTGCCAGCAGTGGGGGGGTCCAAGAGACCCAGTACTTC. It is translated as CASSGGVQETQYF.

CDR3 sequence: CASRLTSSNQPQHF. The CDR3 coding sequence is TGTGCCAGCAGGTTGACAAGTAGCAATCAGCCCCAGCATTTT. This rearrangement joins TRBV4-2 to TRBJ1-5; no reliable D call. CDR3 length: 14 residues. Looked up from germline, CDR1 is LGHNA and CDR2 is YNFKEQ. V lost 6 bases to trimming and J lost 0 bases, with 9 bases between them.

This chain uses TRBV4-1 with TRBJ2-5; 7 nucleotides agree with TRBD2. This CDR3 spans 13 amino acids. V lost 2 bases, J lost 5 bases, and 2 bases stayed unmatched. The germline CDR1 and CDR2 sequences are MGHRA and YSYEKL. CDR3 coding DNA: TGCGCCAGCAGCCAACCCGGGGGGGAGACCCAGTACTTC. Protein product: CASSQPGGETQYF.

The gene calls are TRBV28 and TRBJ1-1, with TRBD1 matching over 7 bases. Germline assignment: CDR1 MDHEN and CDR2 SYDVKM. J was trimmed by 6 bases and V by 6 bases; bases with no gene match: 7. This CDR3 region has 13 residues. In nucleotides, the CDR3 is TGTGCCAGCAGGACAACAGGGGTACCTGAAGCTTTCTTT. Protein product: CASRTTGVPEAFF.

This clone occurred a few times. V gene TRBV20-1 combines with J gene TRBJ1-5; D might be TRBD1 (5 bases). The CDR3 has 10 amino acids. The germline CDR1 and CDR2 sequences are DFQATT and SNEGSKA (reference sequence). The V gene lost 7 bases and the J gene lost 6 bases, with 7 bases spanning the gap. CDR3 region: CSVGTQPQHF. In nucleotides, the CDR3 is TGCAGTGTGGGGACTCAGCCCCAGCATTTT.